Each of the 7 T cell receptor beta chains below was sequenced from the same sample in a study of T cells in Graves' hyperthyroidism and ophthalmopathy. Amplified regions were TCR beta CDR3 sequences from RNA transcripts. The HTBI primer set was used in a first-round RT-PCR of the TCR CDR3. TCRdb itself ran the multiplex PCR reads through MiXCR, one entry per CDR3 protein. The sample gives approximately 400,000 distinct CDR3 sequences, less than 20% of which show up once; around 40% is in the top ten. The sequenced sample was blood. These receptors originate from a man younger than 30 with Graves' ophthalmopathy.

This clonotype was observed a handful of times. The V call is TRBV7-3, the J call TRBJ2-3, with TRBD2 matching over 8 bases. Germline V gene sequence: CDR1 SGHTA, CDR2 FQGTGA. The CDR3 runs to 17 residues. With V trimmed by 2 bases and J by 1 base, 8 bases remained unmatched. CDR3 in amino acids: CASSLQAGGAGTDTQYF. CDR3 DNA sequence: TGTGCCAGCAGCTTACAGGCCGGGGGGGCTGGCACAGATACGCAGTATTTT.

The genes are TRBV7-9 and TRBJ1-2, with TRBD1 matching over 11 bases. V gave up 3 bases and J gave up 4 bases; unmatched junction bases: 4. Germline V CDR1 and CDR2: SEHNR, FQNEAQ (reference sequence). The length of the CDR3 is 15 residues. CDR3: CASSLGQGVGYGYTF. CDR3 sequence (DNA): TGTGCCAGCAGCTTGGGACAGGGGGTCGGCTATGGCTACACCTTC.

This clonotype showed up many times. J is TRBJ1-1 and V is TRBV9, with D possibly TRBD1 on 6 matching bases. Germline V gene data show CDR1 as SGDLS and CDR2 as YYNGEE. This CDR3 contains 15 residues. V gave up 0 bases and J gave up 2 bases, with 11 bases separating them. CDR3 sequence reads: CASSVEGGQNTEAFF. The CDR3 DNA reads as TGTGCCAGCAGCGTAGAGGGGGGGCAAAACACTGAAGCTTTCTTT.

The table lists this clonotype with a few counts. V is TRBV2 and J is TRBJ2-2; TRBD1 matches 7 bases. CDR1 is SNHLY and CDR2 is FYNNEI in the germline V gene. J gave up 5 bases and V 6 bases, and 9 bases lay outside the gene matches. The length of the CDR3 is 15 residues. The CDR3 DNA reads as TGTGCCAGCAGGAGCCTCAGGGGGAAGACCGGGGAGCTGTTTTTT. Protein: CASRSLRGKTGELFF.

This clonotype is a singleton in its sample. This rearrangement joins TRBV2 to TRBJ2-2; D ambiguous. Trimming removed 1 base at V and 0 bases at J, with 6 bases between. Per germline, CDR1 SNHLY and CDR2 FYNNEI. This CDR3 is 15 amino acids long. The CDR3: CASSEGWTNTGELFF. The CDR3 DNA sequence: TGTGCCAGCAGTGAAGGATGGACGAACACCGGGGAGCTGTTTTTT.

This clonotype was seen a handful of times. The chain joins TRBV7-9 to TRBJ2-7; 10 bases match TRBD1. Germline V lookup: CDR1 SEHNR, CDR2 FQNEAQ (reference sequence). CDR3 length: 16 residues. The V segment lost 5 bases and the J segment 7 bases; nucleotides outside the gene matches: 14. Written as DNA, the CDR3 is TGTGCCAGCAGCCCGCGGACAGGGGGGGTCCTGAGTGAGCAGTACTTC. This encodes CASSPRTGGVLSEQYF.

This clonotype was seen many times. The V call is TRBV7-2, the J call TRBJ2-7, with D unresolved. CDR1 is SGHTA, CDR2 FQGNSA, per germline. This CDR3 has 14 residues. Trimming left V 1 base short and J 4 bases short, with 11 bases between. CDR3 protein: CASSLGTEIYEQYF. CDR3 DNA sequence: TGTGCCAGCAGCTTAGGTACGGAAATATACGAGCAGTACTTC.